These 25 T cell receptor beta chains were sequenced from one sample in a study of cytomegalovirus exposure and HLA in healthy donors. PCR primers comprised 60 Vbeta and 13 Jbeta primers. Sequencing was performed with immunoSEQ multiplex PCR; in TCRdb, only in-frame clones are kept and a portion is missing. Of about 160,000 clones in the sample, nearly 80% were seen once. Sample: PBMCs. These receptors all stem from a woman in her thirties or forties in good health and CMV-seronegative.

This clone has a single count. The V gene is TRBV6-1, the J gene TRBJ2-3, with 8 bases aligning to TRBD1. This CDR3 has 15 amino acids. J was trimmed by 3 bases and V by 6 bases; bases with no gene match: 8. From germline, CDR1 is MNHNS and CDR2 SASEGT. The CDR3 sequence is CASRRLGQGTDTQYF. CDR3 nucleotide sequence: TGTGCCAGCAGAAGATTAGGACAGGGAACAGATACGCAGTATTTT.

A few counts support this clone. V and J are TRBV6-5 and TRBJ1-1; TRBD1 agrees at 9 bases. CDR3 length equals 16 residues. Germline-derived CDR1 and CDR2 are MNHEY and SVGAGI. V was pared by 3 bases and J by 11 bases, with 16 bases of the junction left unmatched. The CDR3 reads CASSYGPTLQGAGAFF. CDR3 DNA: TGTGCCAGCAGTTATGGGCCCACCTTACAGGGGGCGGGGGCTTTCTTT.

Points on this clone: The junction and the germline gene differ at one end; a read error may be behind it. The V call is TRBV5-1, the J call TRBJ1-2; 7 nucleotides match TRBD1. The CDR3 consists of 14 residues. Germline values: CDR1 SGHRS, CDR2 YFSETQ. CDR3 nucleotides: TGCGTCAGCAGCGCCGGACAGGTTCACTATGGCTACACCTTC. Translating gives CVSSAGQVHYGYTF. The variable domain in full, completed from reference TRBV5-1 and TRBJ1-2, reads KAGVTQTPRYLIKTRGQQVTLSCSPISGHRSVSWYQQTPGQGLQFLFEYFSETQRNKGNFPGRFSGRQFSNSRSEMNVSTLELGDSALYLCVSSAGQVHYGYTFGSGTRLTVV.

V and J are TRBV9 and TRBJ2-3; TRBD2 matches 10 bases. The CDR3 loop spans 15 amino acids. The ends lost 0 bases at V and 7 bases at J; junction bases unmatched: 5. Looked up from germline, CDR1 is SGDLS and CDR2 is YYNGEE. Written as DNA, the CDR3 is TGTGCCAGCAGCGTAGAGATTAGCGGGGGGAATACGCAGTATTTT. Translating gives CASSVEISGGNTQYF.

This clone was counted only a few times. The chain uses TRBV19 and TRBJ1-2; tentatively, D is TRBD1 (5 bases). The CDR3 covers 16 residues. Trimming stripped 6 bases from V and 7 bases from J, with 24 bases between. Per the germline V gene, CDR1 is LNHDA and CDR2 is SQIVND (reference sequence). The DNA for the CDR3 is TGTGCCAGTAGCTCCGGAGGGCTTTCCCCGCAGGGTGGCTACACCTTC. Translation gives CASSSGGLSPQGGYTF.

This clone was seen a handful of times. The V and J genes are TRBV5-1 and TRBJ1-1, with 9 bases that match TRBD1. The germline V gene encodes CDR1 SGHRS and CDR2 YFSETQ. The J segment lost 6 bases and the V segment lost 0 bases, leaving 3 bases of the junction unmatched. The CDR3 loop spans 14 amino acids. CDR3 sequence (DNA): TGCGCCAGCAGCTTGGGACAGGGGGTTCCTGAAGCTTTCTTT. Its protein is CASSLGQGVPEAFF.

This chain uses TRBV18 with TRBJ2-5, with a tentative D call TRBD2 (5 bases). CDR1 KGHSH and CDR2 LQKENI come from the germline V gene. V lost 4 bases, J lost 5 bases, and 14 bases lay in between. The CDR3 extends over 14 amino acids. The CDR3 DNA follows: TGTGCCAGCTCACTCGGACTGTTTAGGGAGACCCAGTACTTC. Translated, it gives CASSLGLFRETQYF.

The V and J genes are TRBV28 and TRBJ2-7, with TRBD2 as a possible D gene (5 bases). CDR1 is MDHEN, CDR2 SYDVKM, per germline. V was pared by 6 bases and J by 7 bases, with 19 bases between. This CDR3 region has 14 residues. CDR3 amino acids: CASSPDTDSGEQYF. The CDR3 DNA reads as TGTGCCAGCAGCCCAGATACTGATTCGGGGGAGCAGTACTTC.

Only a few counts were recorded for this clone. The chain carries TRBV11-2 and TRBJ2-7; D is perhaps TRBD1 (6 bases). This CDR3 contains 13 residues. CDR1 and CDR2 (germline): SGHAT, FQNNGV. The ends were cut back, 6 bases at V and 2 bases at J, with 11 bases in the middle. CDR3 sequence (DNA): TGTGCCAGCAGGGGCAGGGGTCCCTACGAGCAGTACTTC. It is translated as CASRGRGPYEQYF.

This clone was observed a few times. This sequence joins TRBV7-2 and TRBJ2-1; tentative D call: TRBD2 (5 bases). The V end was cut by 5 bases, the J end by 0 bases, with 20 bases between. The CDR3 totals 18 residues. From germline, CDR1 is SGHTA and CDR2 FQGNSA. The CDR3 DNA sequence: TGTGCCAGCAGCACCCCCGGTAGAGGGTCGAGCTCCTACAATGAGCAGTTCTTC. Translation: CASSTPGRGSSSYNEQFF.

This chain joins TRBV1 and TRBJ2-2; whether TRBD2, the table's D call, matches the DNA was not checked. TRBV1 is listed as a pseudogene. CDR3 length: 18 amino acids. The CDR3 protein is CTSSQAPSGGASTGELFF. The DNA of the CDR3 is TGCACCAGCAGCCAAGCCCCTTCCGGGGGGGCTAGCACCGGGGAGCTGTTTTTT.

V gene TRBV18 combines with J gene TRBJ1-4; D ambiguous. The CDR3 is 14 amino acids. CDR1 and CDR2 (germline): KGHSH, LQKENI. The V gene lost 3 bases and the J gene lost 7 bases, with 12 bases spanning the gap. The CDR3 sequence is CASSPSLRGEKLFF. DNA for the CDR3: TGTGCCAGCTCACCGTCCCTTCGGGGTGAAAAACTGTTTTTT.

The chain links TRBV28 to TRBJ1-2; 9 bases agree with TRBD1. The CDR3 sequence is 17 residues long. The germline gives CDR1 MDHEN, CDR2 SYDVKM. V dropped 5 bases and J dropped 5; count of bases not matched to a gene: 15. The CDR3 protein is CASSRTYIRDRAYGYTF. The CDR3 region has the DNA TGTGCCAGCAGTCGAACGTATATCCGGGACAGGGCATATGGCTACACCTTC.

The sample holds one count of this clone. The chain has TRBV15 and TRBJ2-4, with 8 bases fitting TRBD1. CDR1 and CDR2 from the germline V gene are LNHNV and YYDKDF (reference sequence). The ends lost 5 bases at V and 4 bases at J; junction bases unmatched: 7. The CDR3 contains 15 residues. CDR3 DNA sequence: TGTGCCACCAGCGCCCGGGACAGGCCTAAAAACATTCAGTACTTC. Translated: CATSARDRPKNIQYF.

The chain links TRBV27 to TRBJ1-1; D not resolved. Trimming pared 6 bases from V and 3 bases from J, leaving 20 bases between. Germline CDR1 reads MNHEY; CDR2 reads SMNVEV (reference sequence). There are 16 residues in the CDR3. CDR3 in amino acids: CASSPSGRAGYTEAFF. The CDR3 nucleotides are TGTGCCAGCAGCCCCTCGGGGAGGGCGGGTTACACTGAAGCTTTCTTT.

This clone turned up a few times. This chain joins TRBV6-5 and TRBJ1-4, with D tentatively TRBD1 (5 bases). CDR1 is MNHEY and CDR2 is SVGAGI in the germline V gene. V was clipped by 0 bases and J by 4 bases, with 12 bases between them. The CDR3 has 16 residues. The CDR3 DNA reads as TGTGCCAGCAGTTACTCGTGGGGGGATGGTAATGAAAAACTGTTTTTT. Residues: CASSYSWGDGNEKLFF.

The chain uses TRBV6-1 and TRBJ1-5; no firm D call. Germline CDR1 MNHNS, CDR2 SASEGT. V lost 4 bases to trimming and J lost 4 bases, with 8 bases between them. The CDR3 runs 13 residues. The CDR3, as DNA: TGTGCCAGCAGTGCAAACGGGAATCAGCCCCAGCATTTT. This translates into CASSANGNQPQHF.

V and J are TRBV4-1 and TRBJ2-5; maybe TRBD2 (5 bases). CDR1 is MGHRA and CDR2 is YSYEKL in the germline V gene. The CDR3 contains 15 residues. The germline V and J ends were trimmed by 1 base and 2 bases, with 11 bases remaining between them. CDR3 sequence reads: CASSQAQLGQETQYF. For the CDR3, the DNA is TGCGCCAGCAGCCAAGCGCAACTAGGACAAGAGACCCAGTACTTC.

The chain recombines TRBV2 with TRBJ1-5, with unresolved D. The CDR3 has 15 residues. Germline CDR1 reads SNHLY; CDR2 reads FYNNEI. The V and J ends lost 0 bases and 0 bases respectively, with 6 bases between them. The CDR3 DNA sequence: TGTGCCAGCAGTGAAGCGGGCTTTAGCAATCAGCCCCAGCATTTT. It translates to CASSEAGFSNQPQHF.

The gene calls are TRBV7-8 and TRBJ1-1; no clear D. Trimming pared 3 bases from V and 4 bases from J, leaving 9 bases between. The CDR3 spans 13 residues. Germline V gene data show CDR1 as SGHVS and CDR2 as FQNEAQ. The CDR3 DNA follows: TGTGCCAGCAGCTTGGGAGGGCTCACTGAAGCTTTCTTT. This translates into CASSLGGLTEAFF.

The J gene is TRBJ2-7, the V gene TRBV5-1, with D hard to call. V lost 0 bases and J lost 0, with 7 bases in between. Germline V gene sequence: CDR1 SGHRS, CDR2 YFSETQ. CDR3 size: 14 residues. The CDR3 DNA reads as TGCGCCAGCAGCTTGGATCCGTCCTCCTACGAGCAGTACTTC. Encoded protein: CASSLDPSSYEQYF.

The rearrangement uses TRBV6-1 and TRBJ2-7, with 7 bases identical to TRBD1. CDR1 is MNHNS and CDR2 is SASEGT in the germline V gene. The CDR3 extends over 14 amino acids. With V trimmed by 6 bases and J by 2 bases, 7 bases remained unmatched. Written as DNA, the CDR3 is TGTGCCAGCAGGAGCCCAGGACAGGCCTACGAGCAGTACTTC. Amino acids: CASRSPGQAYEQYF.

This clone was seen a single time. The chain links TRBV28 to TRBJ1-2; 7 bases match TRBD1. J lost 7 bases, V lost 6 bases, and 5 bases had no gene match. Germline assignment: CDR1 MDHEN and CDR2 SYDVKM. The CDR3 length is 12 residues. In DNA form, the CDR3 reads TGTGCCAGCAGCACCCCAGGGGGTGGCTACACCTTC. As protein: CASSTPGGGYTF.

In nucleotides, the CDR3 is TGTGCCAGCAGCCAGCCGGGAGCCTATGGCTACACCTTC. It translates to CASSQPGAYGYTF. V and J are TRBV27 and TRBJ1-2; no reliable D call. V gave up 6 bases and J gave up 4 bases, with 12 bases separating them. Looked up from germline, CDR1 is MNHEY and CDR2 is SMNVEV (reference sequence). The CDR3 has 13 residues.

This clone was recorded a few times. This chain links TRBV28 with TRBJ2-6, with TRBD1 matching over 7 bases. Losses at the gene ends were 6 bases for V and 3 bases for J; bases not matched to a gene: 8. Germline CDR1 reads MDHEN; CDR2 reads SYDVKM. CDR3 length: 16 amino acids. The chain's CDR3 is CASRPSTGDGANVLTF. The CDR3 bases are TGTGCCAGCAGGCCATCAACAGGGGATGGGGCCAACGTCCTGACTTTC. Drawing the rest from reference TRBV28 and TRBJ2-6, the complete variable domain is DVKVTQSSRYLVKRTGEKVFLECVQDMDHENMFWYRQDPGLGLRLIYFSYDVKMKEKGDIPEGYSVSREKKERFSLILESASTNQTSMYLCASRPSTGDGANVLTFGAGSRLTVL.